A selection of T cell receptor beta chains follows, all from one sample in a study of shared clonotypes between healthy human individuals. TCRdb's copy holds only in-frame clones and misses some; the assay was immunoSEQ multiplex PCR. Of over a million clones listed, approximately 97% were seen once; the top ten hold approximately 1%. Sequencing was carried out using naive CD4+ T cells sorted from blood. All receptors come from a man aged 30-40 years in good health. The CDR3 runs from the conserved cysteine through the conserved F or W. A D gene is named only where the DNA matches it firmly. Not all rows give a size; the values are once, few, many and, for expanded clones, a class.

size: .; D: TRBD2; J: TRBJ2-1; V: TRBV18; CDR3: CASSRRTGTTYNEQFF; DNA: TGTGCCAGCTCACGACGAACCGGGACTACCTACAATGAGCAGTTCTTC
size: .; D: .; J: TRBJ1-4; V: TRBV18; CDR3: CASSPQAGFSLGGLFF; DNA: TGTGCCAGCTCACCACAGGCGGGATTCTCTCTAGGGGGGCTGTTTTTT
size: .; D: TRBD1; J: TRBJ1-5; V: TRBV27; CDR3: CASSLSTGVSNQPQHF; DNA: TGTGCCAGCAGTTTATCGACAGGGGTTAGCAATCAGCCCCAGCATTTT
size: .; D: TRBD1; J: TRBJ2-5; V: TRBV5-4; CDR3: CASSSGGQETQYF; DNA: TGTGCCAGCAGCTCAGGGGGCCAAGAGACCCAGTACTTC
size: .; D: TRBD1; J: TRBJ2-5; V: TRBV7-2; CDR3: CASSLRRTGGTETQYF; DNA: TGTGCCAGCAGCTTAAGACGGACAGGGGGCACGGAGACCCAGTACTTC
size: .; D: .; J: TRBJ1-4; V: TRBV5-4; CDR3: CASSSPEGGQEKLFF; DNA: TGTGCCAGCAGCTCCCCGGAAGGGGGGCAGGAAAAACTGTTTTTT
size: .; D: .; J: TRBJ1-2; V: TRBV7-2; CDR3: CASSLGRGPYYGYTF; DNA: TGTGCCAGCAGCTTGGGCCGGGGCCCTTATTATGGCTACACCTTC
size: .; D: .; J: TRBJ2-3; V: TRBV2; CDR3: CASKRRDGFKGSDTQYF; DNA: TGTGCCAGCAAACGGCGGGACGGCTTTAAAGGCTCAGATACGCAGTATTTT
size: .; D: .; J: TRBJ1-3; V: TRBV6-5; CDR3: CASSYTQGGGGNTIYF; DNA: TGTGCCAGCAGTTACACTCAGGGCGGGGGAGGAAACACCATATATTTT
size: .; D: .; J: TRBJ2-6; V: TRBV18; CDR3: CASSPRGATGANVLTF; DNA: TGTGCCAGCTCACCACGGGGTGCTACTGGGGCCAACGTCCTGACTTTC
size: .; D: TRBD2; J: TRBJ2-3; V: TRBV5-1; CDR3: CASRRGRASGRGTDTQYF; DNA: TGCGCCAGCAGACGAGGTCGGGCTAGCGGGAGGGGCACAGATACGCAGTATTTT
size: .; D: .; J: TRBJ2-1; V: TRBV5-1; CDR3: CASSLWSDYNEQFF; DNA: TGCGCCAGCAGCTTGTGGTCTGATTACAATGAGCAGTTCTTC
size: .; D: TRBD1; J: TRBJ1-5; V: TRBV29-1; CDR3: CSDGRNRGLSQPQHF; DNA: TGCAGCGACGGAAGGAACAGGGGGCTGAGTCAGCCCCAGCATTTT
size: .; D: .; J: TRBJ2-7; V: TRBV28; CDR3: CASNNPYEQYF; DNA: TGTGCCAGCAACAACCCCTACGAGCAGTACTTC
size: .; D: TRBD1; J: TRBJ1-2; V: TRBV28; CDR3: CASSIPGGPGGYTF; DNA: TGTGCCAGCAGCATCCCAGGGGGCCCGGGAGGCTACACCTTC
size: .; D: .; J: TRBJ2-3; V: TRBV27; CDR3: CASKGAAYRRRTDTQYF; DNA: TGTGCCAGCAAAGGAGCGGCCTACCGCCGTCGCACAGATACGCAGTATTTT
size: .; D: TRBD1; J: TRBJ2-7; V: TRBV5-4; CDR3: CASSAGQGIPYEQYF; DNA: TGTGCCAGCAGTGCGGGACAGGGAATTCCCTACGAGCAGTACTTC
size: .; D: .; J: TRBJ2-3; V: TRBV7-3; CDR3: CASSSFSSGPTDTQYF; DNA: TGTGCCAGCAGCTCCTTCAGCAGCGGACCCACAGATACGCAGTATTTT
size: .; D: .; J: TRBJ1-1; V: TRBV2; CDR3: CASTNTANTEAFF; DNA: TGTGCCAGCACAAATACAGCCAACACTGAAGCTTTCTTT
size: .; D: TRBD2; J: TRBJ2-5; V: TRBV7-2; CDR3: CASSPPGLGETQYF; DNA: TGTGCCAGCAGCCCCCCGGGACTAGGGGAGACCCAGTACTTC
size: .; D: .; J: TRBJ2-1; V: TRBV11-2; CDR3: CASSNVGRGNEQFF; DNA: TGTGCCAGCAGCAACGTCGGACGAGGCAATGAGCAGTTCTTC
size: .; D: .; J: TRBJ2-3; V: TRBV27; CDR3: CASSADTQYF; DNA: TGTGCCAGCAGCGCAGATACGCAGTATTTT
size: once; D: .; J: TRBJ2-5; V: TRBV28; CDR3: CASTMGGFQETQYF; DNA: TGTGCCAGCACCATGGGAGGTTTTCAAGAGACCCAGTACTTC
size: .; D: TRBD2; J: TRBJ2-2; V: TRBV5-1; CDR3: CASSLPLAGVGAGELFF; DNA: TGCGCCAGCAGCCTTCCTTTAGCGGGAGTAGGTGCCGGGGAGCTGTTTTTT
size: .; D: TRBD2; J: TRBJ2-3; V: TRBV16; CDR3: CASSLSQAGARDTQYF; DNA: TGTGCCAGCAGCCTATCCCAAGCGGGAGCCCGAGATACGCAGTATTTT
size: .; D: TRBD1; J: TRBJ2-5; V: TRBV29-1; CDR3: CSVPLIQTGGGRETQYF; DNA: TGCAGCGTTCCACTTATCCAGACAGGGGGCGGACGGGAGACCCAGTACTTC
size: .; D: .; J: TRBJ2-5; V: TRBV7-8; CDR3: CASSSTGTPQETQYF; DNA: TGTGCCAGCAGCTCTACCGGGACACCTCAAGAGACCCAGTACTTC
size: .; D: TRBD1; J: TRBJ2-5; V: TRBV5-6; CDR3: CASSWPEGGLAETQYF; DNA: TGTGCCAGCAGCTGGCCTGAAGGGGGCCTCGCGGAGACCCAGTACTTC
size: .; D: .; J: TRBJ1-5; V: TRBV2; CDR3: CASRRDGFSNQPQHF; DNA: TGTGCCAGCAGACGGGACGGTTTTAGCAATCAGCCCCAGCATTTT
size: .; D: .; J: TRBJ2-1; V: TRBV14; CDR3: CASSQDLASTEQFF; DNA: TGTGCCAGCAGCCAAGATTTGGCTAGTACTGAGCAGTTCTTC
size: .; D: .; J: TRBJ2-5; V: TRBV21-1; CDR3: CASSKRRQETQYF; DNA: TGTGCCAGCAGCAAAAGGCGCCAAGAGACCCAGTACTTC
size: .; D: .; J: TRBJ1-2; V: TRBV15; CDR3: CATSPDGDYGYTF; DNA: TGTGCCACCAGCCCAGATGGGGACTATGGCTACACCTTC
size: once; D: .; J: TRBJ2-1; V: TRBV5-4; CDR3: CASSSDVFGEQFF; DNA: TGTGCCAGCAGCTCGGACGTGTTTGGTGAGCAGTTCTTC
size: .; D: TRBD2; J: TRBJ2-1; V: TRBV14; CDR3: CASSHLAGGYNNEQFF; DNA: TGTGCCAGCAGCCACCTAGCGGGAGGATACAACAATGAGCAGTTCTTC
size: .; D: .; J: TRBJ1-1; V: TRBV28; CDR3: CASSLLGNTEAFF; DNA: TGTGCCAGCAGTCTTTTGGGGAACACTGAAGCTTTCTTT
size: .; D: .; J: TRBJ1-1; V: TRBV19; CDR3: CASSTLVWTVNTEAFF; DNA: TGTGCCAGTAGTACTCTAGTATGGACGGTCAACACTGAAGCTTTCTTT
size: .; D: TRBD2; J: TRBJ2-1; V: TRBV5-1; CDR3: CASSGTSGTYNEQFF; DNA: TGCGCCAGCAGCGGAACTAGCGGGACCTACAATGAGCAGTTCTTC
size: .; D: .; J: TRBJ2-3; V: TRBV7-2; CDR3: CASSLDRIDTQYF; DNA: TGTGCCAGCAGCTTAGATCGGATAGATACGCAGTATTTT
size: once; D: .; J: TRBJ2-7; V: TRBV10-3; CDR3: CAIRQGVSYEQYF; DNA: TGTGCCATCAGACAGGGAGTGTCCTACGAGCAGTACTTC
size: .; D: TRBD1; J: TRBJ2-7; V: TRBV11-3; CDR3: CASSRTGPDEQYF; DNA: TGTGCCAGCAGCCGGACAGGTCCGGACGAGCAGTACTTC
size: .; D: .; J: TRBJ2-7; V: TRBV5-6; CDR3: CASSYGIYEQYF; DNA: TGTGCCAGCAGCTACGGAATTTACGAGCAGTACTTC
size: .; D: .; J: TRBJ2-1; V: TRBV29-1; CDR3: CSARDRSYNEQFF; DNA: TGCAGCGCGCGGGACCGCTCCTACAATGAGCAGTTCTTC
size: .; D: .; J: TRBJ2-7; V: TRBV7-8; CDR3: CASSLGAFGEQYF; DNA: TGTGCCAGCAGCTTGGGGGCCTTTGGGGAGCAGTACTTC
size: .; D: .; J: TRBJ1-2; V: TRBV25-1; CDR3: CASSEYRQNYGYTF; DNA: TGTGCCAGCAGTGAATACCGGCAGAATTATGGCTACACCTTC
size: .; D: TRBD2; J: TRBJ2-7; V: TRBV5-1; CDR3: CASSLPGQGKRTSGGTSYEQYF; DNA: TGCGCCAGCAGCTTACCGGGACAGGGAAAAAGGACTAGCGGGGGAACCTCCTACGAGCAGTACTTC
size: .; D: TRBD2; J: TRBJ2-2; V: TRBV5-4; CDR3: CASSLKSGTSGATGELFF; DNA: TGTGCCAGCAGCTTGAAATCTGGGACTAGCGGTGCCACCGGGGAGCTGTTTTTT
size: once; D: .; J: TRBJ1-1; V: TRBV5-1; CDR3: CASSLVGVRARKNTEAFF; DNA: TGCGCCAGCAGCTTGGTAGGTGTTCGGGCTAGGAAGAACACTGAAGCTTTCTTT
size: .; D: .; J: TRBJ1-4; V: TRBV19; CDR3: CASSKQVLGEKLFF; DNA: TGTGCCAGTAGTAAACAGGTCCTGGGGGAAAAACTGTTTTTT
size: once; D: TRBD2; J: TRBJ2-3; V: TRBV7-2; CDR3: CASTGGRRTDTQYF; DNA: TGTGCCAGCACGGGAGGGCGGAGGACAGATACGCAGTATTTT
size: .; D: .; J: TRBJ1-1; V: TRBV2; CDR3: CASRSGGDEAFF; DNA: TGTGCCAGCAGATCAGGTGGGGACGAAGCTTTCTTT
size: .; D: .; J: TRBJ2-7; V: TRBV6-1; CDR3: CASSGGVDRVYEQYF; DNA: TGTGCCAGCAGTGGGGGCGTGGACAGAGTCTACGAGCAGTACTTC
size: .; D: TRBD2; J: TRBJ2-1; V: TRBV28; CDR3: CASSQAGVIHEQFF; DNA: TGTGCCAGCAGTCAAGCGGGAGTAATCCATGAGCAGTTCTTC
size: few; D: .; J: TRBJ1-1; V: TRBV19; CDR3: CASSTDFGGRRNTEAFF; DNA: TGTGCCAGTAGTACCGATTTCGGAGGCCGGAGGAACACTGAAGCTTTCTTT
size: .; D: TRBD1; J: TRBJ2-7; V: TRBV7-6; CDR3: CASSLISGQGVPYEQYF; DNA: TGTGCCAGCAGCTTAATTTCGGGACAGGGGGTTCCCTACGAGCAGTACTTC
size: .; D: .; J: TRBJ2-5; V: TRBV30; CDR3: CAWTDQETQYF; DNA: TGTGCCTGGACAGATCAAGAGACCCAGTACTTC
size: .; D: .; J: TRBJ2-5; V: TRBV5-1; CDR3: CASSLGIGETQYF; DNA: TGCGCCAGCAGCTTGGGGATTGGGGAGACCCAGTACTTC
size: .; D: .; J: TRBJ2-7; V: TRBV6-1; CDR3: CASSEVGQVYEQYF; DNA: TGTGCCAGCAGTGAAGTTGGCCAGGTCTACGAGCAGTACTTC
size: .; D: .; J: TRBJ2-1; V: TRBV7-2; CDR3: CASSQSGSLNEQFF; DNA: TGTGCCAGCAGCCAAAGCGGCTCACTCAATGAGCAGTTCTTC
size: .; D: .; J: TRBJ2-2; V: TRBV28; CDR3: CASSLSIGAGDTGELFF; DNA: TGTGCCAGCAGTTTAAGTATAGGGGCGGGCGACACCGGGGAGCTGTTTTTT
size: .; D: TRBD1; J: TRBJ2-1; V: TRBV7-2; CDR3: CASSLKGQGAGEQFF; DNA: TGTGCCAGCAGCTTAAAGGGACAGGGGGCTGGGGAGCAGTTCTTC